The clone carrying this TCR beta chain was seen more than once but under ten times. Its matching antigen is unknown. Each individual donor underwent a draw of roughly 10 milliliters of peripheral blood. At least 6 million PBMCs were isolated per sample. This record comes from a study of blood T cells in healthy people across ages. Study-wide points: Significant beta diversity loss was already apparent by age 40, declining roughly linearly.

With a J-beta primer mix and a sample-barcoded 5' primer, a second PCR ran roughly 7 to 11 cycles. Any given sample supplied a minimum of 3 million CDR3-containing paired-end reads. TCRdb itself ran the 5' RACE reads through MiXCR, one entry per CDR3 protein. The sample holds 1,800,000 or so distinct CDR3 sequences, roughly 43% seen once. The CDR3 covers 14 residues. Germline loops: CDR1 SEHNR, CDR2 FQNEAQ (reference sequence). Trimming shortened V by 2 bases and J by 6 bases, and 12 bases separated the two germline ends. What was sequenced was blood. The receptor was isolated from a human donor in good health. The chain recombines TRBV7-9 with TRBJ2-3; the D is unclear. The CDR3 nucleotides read TGTGCCAGCAGCTTAAGCGACTTCACGGATACGCAGTATTTT. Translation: CASSLSDFTDTQYF. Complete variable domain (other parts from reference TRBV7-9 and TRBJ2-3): DTGVSQNPRHKITKRGQNVTFRCDPISEHNRLYWYRQTLGQGPEFLTYFQNEAQLEKSRLLSDRFSAERPKGSFSTLEIQRTEQGDSAMYLCASSLSDFTDTQYFGPGTRLTVL.